The 9 T cell receptor beta chains below come from one sample, sequenced in a study of control samples from healthy donors and cancer patients. Data came from immunoSEQ multiplex PCR; TCRdb stores just in-frame clones and leaves some out. The sample yields fewer than 200,000 clones, over 85% seen once. The specimen sequenced was blood. The receptor source for this set is an older woman in good health.

The chain employs TRBV2 and TRBJ1-4, with D unclear. Germline lookup yields CDR1 SNHLY and CDR2 FYNNEI. The CDR3 totals 15 residues. V was pared by 5 bases and J by 1 base, with 11 bases between. CDR3 loop: CASSQLGRTNEKLFF. CDR3 in DNA: TGTGCCAGCAGTCAACTCGGGAGAACTAATGAAAAACTGTTTTTT.

The chain links TRBV15 to TRBJ2-3; 15 bases fit TRBD2. Germline loops: CDR1 LNHNV, CDR2 YYDKDF (reference sequence). The V segment lost 1 base and the J segment 2 bases; nucleotides outside the gene matches: 10. The CDR3 is 20 residues long. CDR3 sequence reads: CATSRVWTSGGAWVTDTQYF. The CDR3 nucleotides read TGTGCCACCAGCAGAGTCTGGACTAGCGGGGGGGCCTGGGTCACAGATACGCAGTATTTT.

The chain joins TRBV5-1 to TRBJ2-3; perhaps TRBD2 as D (6 bases). This CDR3 is built from 17 residues. The germline V gene encodes CDR1 SGHRS and CDR2 YFSETQ. Trimming stripped 1 base from V and 0 bases from J, with 15 bases between. Here the CDR3 DNA reads TGCGCCAGCAGCTTGAGCCTGGCGGGGTCTAGCACAGATACGCAGTATTTT. The encoded protein is CASSLSLAGSSTDTQYF.

V and J are TRBV7-9 and TRBJ1-1; 8 bases are a match to TRBD1. CDR1 and CDR2 (germline): SEHNR, FQNEAQ (reference sequence). With V trimmed by 7 bases and J by 3 bases, 7 bases remained unmatched. CDR3 size: 14 residues. The CDR3 bases are TGTGCCAGCAACCAGGGGGCAAGAGACACTGAAGCTTTCTTT. It codes for CASNQGARDTEAFF. Drawing the rest from reference TRBV7-9 and TRBJ1-1, the complete variable domain is DTGVSQNPRHKITKRGQNVTFRCDPISEHNRLYWYRQTLGQGPEFLTYFQNEAQLEKSRLLSDRFSAERPKGSFSTLEIQRTEQGDSAMYLCASNQGARDTEAFFGQGTRLTVV.

The V gene is TRBV7-3, the J gene TRBJ2-1; tentative D call: TRBD2 (5 bases). The V gene lost 2 bases and the J gene lost 5 bases, with 10 bases spanning the gap. The CDR3 loop spans 14 amino acids. CDR1 and CDR2 (germline): SGHTA, FQGTGA. The CDR3 loop is CASSLSGIHNEQFF. DNA for the CDR3: TGTGCCAGCAGCTTATCGGGGATCCACAATGAGCAGTTCTTC.

V gene TRBV15 combines with J gene TRBJ1-2; the match to TRBD1 covers 10 bases. The germline V gene has CDR1 LNHNV and CDR2 YYDKDF (reference sequence). This CDR3 contains 19 residues. After removal of 2 bases from V and 4 bases from J, the junction contained 16 bases not matched to a gene. The CDR3 DNA sequence: TGTGCCACCAGCAGACAGAAAACCGCGGGACAGGGGTCATCCTATGGCTACACCTTC. Amino acids: CATSRQKTAGQGSSYGYTF.

This clone was seen just once. This rearrangement joins TRBV19 to TRBJ2-3; 8 bases match TRBD2. The CDR3 sequence is 15 residues long. Germline-derived CDR1 and CDR2 are LNHDA and SQIVND (reference sequence). V trimming: 11 bases; J trimming: 1 base; junction bases outside the gene matches: 11. CDR3 sequence: CASDLAGGGTDTQYF. CDR3 DNA sequence: TGTGCCTCCGATCTGGCGGGGGGCGGCACAGATACGCAGTATTTT.

This chain links TRBV6-5 with TRBJ1-5, with a tentative D call TRBD1 (5 bases). The CDR3 extends over 14 amino acids. V shed 6 bases and J shed 3 bases, with 12 bases lying between them. CDR1 and CDR2 (germline): MNHEY, SVGAGI. The CDR3 sequence: CASSHRGYNQPQHF. The CDR3 bases are TGTGCCAGCAGCCACCGGGGGTACAATCAGCCCCAGCATTTT.

V usage is TRBV7-2 and J usage is TRBJ1-3, with D unresolved. Germline CDR1 reads SGHTA; CDR2 reads FQGNSA. The CDR3 runs 14 residues. The ends were cut back, 2 bases at V and 6 bases at J, with 11 bases in the middle. The DNA for the CDR3 is TGTGCCAGCAGCTTATGGGGTTTTGAAAACACCATATATTTT. Translation gives CASSLWGFENTIYF. Filled out from reference TRBV7-2 and TRBJ1-3, the complete variable domain reads GAGVSQSPSNKVTEKGKDVELRCDPISGHTALYWYRQSLGQGLEFLIYFQGNSAPDKSGLPSDRFSAERTGGSVSTLTIQRTQQEDSAVYLCASSLWGFENTIYFGEGSWLTVV.